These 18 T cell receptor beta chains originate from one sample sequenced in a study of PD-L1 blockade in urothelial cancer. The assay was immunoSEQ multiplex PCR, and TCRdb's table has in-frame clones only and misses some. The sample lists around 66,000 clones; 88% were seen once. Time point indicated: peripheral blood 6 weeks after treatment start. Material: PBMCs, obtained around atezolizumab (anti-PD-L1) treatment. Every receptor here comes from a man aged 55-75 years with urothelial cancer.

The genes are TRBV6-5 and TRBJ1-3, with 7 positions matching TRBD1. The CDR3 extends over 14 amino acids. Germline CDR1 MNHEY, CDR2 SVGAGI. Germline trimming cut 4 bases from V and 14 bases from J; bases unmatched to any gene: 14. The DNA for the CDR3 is TGTGCCAGCAGTTCGGGACAGCCATCGGGGACCGTATATTTT. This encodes CASSSGQPSGTVYF.

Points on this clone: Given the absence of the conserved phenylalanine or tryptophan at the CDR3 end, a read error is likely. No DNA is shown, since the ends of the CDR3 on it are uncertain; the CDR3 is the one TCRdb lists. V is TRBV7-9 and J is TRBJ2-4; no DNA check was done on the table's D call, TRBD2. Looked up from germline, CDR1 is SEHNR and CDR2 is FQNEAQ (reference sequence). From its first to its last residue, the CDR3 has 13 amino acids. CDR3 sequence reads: CASSPVGLAPISG.

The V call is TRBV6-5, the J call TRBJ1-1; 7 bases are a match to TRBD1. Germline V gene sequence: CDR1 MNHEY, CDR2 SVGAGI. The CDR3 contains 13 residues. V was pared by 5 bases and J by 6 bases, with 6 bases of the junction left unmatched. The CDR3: CASSTRDRPEAFF. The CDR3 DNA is TGTGCCAGCAGTACCCGGGACAGACCTGAAGCTTTCTTT.

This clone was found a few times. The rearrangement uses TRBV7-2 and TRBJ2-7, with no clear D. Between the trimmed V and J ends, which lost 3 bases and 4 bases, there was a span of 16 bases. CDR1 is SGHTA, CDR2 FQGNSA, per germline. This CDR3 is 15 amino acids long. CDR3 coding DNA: TGTGCCAGCAGCTTCCCGTGGGTAGCTACTTACGAGCAGTACTTC. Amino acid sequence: CASSFPWVATYEQYF.

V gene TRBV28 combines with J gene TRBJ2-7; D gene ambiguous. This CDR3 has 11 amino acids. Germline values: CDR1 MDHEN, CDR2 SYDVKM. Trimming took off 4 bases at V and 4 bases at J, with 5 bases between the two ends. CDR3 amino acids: CASSSLYEQYF. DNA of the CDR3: TGTGCCAGCAGTTCCCTATACGAGCAGTACTTC. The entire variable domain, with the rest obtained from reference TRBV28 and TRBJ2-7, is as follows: DVKVTQSSRYLVKRTGEKVFLECVQDMDHENMFWYRQDPGLGLRLIYFSYDVKMKEKGDIPEGYSVSREKKERFSLILESASTNQTSMYLCASSSLYEQYFGPGTRLTVT.

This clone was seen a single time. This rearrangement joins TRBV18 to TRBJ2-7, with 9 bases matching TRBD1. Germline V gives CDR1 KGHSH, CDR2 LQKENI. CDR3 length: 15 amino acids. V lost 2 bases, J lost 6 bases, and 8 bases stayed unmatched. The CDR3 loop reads CASSPDRGTQGEQYF. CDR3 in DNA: TGTGCCAGCTCACCAGACAGGGGGACTCAAGGCGAGCAGTACTTC.

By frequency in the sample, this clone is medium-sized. The CDR3: CASSFDRNTEAFF. The CDR3 nucleotides are TGTGCCAGCAGTTTTGACAGAAACACTGAAGCTTTCTTT. The rearrangement joins TRBV2 to TRBJ1-1, with D possibly TRBD1 on 5 matching bases. Per germline, CDR1 SNHLY and CDR2 FYNNEI. Trimming pared 5 bases from V and 2 bases from J, leaving 9 bases between. The CDR3 has 13 residues.

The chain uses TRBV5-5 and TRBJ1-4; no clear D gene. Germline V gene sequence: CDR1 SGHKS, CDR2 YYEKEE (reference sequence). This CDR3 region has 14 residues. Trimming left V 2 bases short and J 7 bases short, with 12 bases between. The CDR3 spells CASSFPGEGEKLFF. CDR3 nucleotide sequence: TGTGCCAGCAGCTTCCCTGGAGAGGGTGAAAAACTGTTTTTT.

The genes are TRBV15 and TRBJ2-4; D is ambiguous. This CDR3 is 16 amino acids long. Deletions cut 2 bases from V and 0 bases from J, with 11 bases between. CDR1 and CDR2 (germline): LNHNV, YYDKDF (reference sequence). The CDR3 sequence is CATSRSTALAKNIQYF. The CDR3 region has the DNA TGTGCCACCAGCAGAAGCACCGCTTTAGCCAAAAACATTCAGTACTTC. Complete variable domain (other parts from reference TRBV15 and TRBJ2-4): DAMVIQNPRYQVTQFGKPVTLSCSQTLNHNVMYWYQQKSSQAPKLLFHYYDKDFNNEADTPDNFQSRRPNTSFCFLDIRSPGLGDTAMYLCATSRSTALAKNIQYFGAGTRLSVL.

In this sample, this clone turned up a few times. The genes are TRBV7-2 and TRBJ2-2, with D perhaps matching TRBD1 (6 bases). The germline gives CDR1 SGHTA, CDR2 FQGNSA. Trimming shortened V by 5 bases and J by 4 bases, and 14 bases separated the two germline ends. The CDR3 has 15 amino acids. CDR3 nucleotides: TGTGCCAGCAGCAAGGGACATCAGATCACCGGGGAGCTGTTTTTT. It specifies CASSKGHQITGELFF.

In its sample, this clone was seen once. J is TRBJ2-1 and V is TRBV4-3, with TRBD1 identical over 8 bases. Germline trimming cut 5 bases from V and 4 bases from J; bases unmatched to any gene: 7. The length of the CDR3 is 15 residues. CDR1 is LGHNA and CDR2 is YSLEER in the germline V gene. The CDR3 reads CASSDTGGIYNEQFF. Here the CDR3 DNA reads TGCGCCAGCAGCGATACAGGGGGGATATACAATGAGCAGTTCTTC.

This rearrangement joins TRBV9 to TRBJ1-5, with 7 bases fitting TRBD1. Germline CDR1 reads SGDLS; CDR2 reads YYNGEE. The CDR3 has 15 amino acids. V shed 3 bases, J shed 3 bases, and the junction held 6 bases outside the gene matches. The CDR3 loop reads CASSGQGVANQPQHF. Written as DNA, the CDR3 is TGTGCCAGCAGCGGGCAGGGGGTTGCCAATCAGCCCCAGCATTTT. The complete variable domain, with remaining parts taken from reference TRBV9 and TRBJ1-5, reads DSGVTQTPKHLITATGQRVTLRCSPRSGDLSVYWYQQSLDQGLQFLIQYYNGEERAKGNILERFSAQQFPDLHSELNLSSLELGDSALYFCASSGQGVANQPQHFGDGTRLSIL.

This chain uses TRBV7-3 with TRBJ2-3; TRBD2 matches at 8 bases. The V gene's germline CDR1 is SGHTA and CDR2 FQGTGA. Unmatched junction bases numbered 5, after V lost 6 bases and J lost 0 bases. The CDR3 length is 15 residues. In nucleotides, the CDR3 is TGTGCCAGCAGAAAAACTAGCGGTAGCACAGATACGCAGTATTTT. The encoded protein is CASRKTSGSTDTQYF.

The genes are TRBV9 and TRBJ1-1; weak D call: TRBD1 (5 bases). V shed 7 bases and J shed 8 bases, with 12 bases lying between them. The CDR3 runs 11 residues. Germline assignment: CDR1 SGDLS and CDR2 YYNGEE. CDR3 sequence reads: CASVRGNEAFF. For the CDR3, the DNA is TGTGCCAGCGTGCGGGGCAACGAAGCTTTCTTT.

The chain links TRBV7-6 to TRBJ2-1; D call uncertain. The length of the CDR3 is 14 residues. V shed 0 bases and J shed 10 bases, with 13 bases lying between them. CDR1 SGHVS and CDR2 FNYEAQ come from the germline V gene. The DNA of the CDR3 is TGTGCCAGCAGCTTAGCGGGCCGTATGAAAGAGCAGTTCTTC. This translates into CASSLAGRMKEQFF.

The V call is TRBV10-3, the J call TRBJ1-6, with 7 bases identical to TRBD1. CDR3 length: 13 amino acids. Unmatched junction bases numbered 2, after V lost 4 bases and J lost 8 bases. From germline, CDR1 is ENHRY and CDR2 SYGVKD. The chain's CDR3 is CAISVDRDSPLHF. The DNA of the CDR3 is TGTGCCATCAGTGTTGACAGGGATTCACCCCTCCACTTT.

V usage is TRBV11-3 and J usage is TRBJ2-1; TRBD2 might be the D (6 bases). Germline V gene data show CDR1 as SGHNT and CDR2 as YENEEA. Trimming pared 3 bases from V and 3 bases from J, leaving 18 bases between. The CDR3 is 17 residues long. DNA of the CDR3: TGTGCCAGCAGCTTGGGCCGGCGGGGTTTTCACTACAATGAGCAGTTCTTC. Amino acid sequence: CASSLGRRGFHYNEQFF.

CDR3 sequence reads: CAISESYIPTEAFF. DNA of the CDR3: TGTGCCATCAGTGAGTCGTACATCCCGACTGAAGCTTTCTTT. The chain employs TRBV10-3 and TRBJ1-1; D gene unclear. The V gene lost 0 bases and the J gene lost 5 bases, with 10 bases spanning the gap. Germline lookup yields CDR1 ENHRY and CDR2 SYGVKD. There are 14 residues in the CDR3.